What follows is one TCR beta chain and its context. This entry is derived from a study of blood T cell repertoires in COVID-19. On the study more broadly: From the United States, Italy and Spain came samples of acute and convalescent COVID-19. The analysed material was cDNA or gDNA that came from T cells, B-cell-depleted T cells, or PBMCs.

This table comes from immunoSEQ multiplex PCR, and its TCRdb copy is limited to in-frame clones, with some not included. The table records about 280,000 clones, 85% of them present only once. Enrollees, 18 to 89 years old, lived in fewer than 25 US areas. The CDR3 is made up of 15 amino acids. Germline lookup yields CDR1 MDHEN and CDR2 SYDVKM. J was trimmed by 3 bases and V by 5 bases; bases with no gene match: 8. V usage is TRBV28 and J usage is TRBJ2-7, with 9 nucleotides matching TRBD1. Source material: PBMCs or T cells enriched from blood (not recorded which). This receptor was obtained from a woman aged 45-65 years who had recovered from COVID-19. CDR3 amino acids: CASSIGQGPLYEQYF. The CDR3 DNA is TGTGCCAGCAGTATAGGACAGGGGCCCCTCTACGAGCAGTACTTC.